This TCR beta chain was retrieved from a study of technical replicates of blood from several donors. This CDR3 region has 17 residues. The germline gives CDR1 WNHNN, CDR2 SYGVQD (reference sequence). The J segment lost 1 base and the V segment lost 8 bases, leaving 16 bases of the junction unmatched. This clone was counted a single time. Generated by immunoSEQ multiplex PCR, the TCRdb table keeps only in-frame clones and is missing some. This table holds about 61,000 clones, around 97% found once. Sequencing input: T cells isolated from PBMCs. The receptor was isolated from a human donor in good health. V is TRBV10-1 and J is TRBJ2-7, with 8 bases that match TRBD2. The CDR3 nucleotides read TGCGCCAGCGCCCCAGCGGGAGAATCCCCCCGTTCCTACGAGCAGTACTTC. It specifies CASAPAGESPRSYEQYF.